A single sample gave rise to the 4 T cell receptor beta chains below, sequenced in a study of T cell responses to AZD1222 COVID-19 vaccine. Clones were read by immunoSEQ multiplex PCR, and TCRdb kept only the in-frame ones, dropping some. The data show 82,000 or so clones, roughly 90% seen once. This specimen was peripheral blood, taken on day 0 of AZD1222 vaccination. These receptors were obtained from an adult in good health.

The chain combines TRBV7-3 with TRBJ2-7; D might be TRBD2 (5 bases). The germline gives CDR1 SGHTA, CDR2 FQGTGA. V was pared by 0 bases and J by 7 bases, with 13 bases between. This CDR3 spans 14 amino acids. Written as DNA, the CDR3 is TGTGCCAGCAGCTTAACAGGGAGAGGCGGGGAGCAGTACTTC. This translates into CASSLTGRGGEQYF.

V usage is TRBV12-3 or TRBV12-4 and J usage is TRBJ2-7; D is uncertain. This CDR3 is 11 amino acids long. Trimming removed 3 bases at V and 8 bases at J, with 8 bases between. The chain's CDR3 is CASSLAAQQYF. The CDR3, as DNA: TGTGCCAGCAGTTTGGCGGCTCAGCAGTACTTC.

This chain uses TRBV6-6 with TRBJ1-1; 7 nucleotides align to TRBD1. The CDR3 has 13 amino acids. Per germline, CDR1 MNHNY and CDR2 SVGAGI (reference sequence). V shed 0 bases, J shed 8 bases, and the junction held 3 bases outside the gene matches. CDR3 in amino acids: CASSYSGQMEAFF. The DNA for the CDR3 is TGTGCCAGCAGTTACTCGGGACAGATGGAAGCTTTCTTT.

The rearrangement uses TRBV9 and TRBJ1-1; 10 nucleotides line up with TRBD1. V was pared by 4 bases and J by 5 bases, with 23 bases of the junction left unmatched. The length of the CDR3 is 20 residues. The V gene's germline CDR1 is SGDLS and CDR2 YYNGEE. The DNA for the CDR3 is TGTGCCAGCAGCCCCCGCATGTGGGTCGACAGGGGGCCGGGGGGAACTGAAGCTTTCTTT. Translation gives CASSPRMWVDRGPGGTEAFF. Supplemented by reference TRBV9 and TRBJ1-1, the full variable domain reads DSGVTQTPKHLITATGQRVTLRCSPRSGDLSVYWYQQSLDQGLQFLIQYYNGEERAKGNILERFSAQQFPDLHSELNLSSLELGDSALYFCASSPRMWVDRGPGGTEAFFGQGTRLTVV.